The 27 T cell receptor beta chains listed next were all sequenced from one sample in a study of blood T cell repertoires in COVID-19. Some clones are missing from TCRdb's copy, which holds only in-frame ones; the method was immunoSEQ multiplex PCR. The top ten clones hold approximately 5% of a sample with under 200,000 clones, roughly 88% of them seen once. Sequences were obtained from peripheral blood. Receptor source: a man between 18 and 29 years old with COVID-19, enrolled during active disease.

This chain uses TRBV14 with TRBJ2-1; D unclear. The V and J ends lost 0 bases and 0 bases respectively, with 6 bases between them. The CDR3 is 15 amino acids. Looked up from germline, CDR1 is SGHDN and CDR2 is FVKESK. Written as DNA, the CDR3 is TGTGCCAGCAGCCAAGAATCCAGCTCCTACAATGAGCAGTTCTTC. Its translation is CASSQESSSYNEQFF.

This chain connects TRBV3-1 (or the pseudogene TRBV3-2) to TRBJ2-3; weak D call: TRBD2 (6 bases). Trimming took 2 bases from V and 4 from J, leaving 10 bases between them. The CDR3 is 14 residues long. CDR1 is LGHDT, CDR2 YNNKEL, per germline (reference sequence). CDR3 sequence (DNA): TGTGCCAGCAGCCAAAGGGTAGCGGCAGATACGCAGTATTTT. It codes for CASSQRVAADTQYF.

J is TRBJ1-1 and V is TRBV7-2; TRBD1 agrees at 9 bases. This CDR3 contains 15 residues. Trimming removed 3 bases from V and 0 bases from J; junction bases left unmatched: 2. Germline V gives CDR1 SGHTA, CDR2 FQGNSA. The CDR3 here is CASSFRTGVNTEAFF. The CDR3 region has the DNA TGTGCCAGCAGCTTTCGGACAGGGGTGAACACTGAAGCTTTCTTT.

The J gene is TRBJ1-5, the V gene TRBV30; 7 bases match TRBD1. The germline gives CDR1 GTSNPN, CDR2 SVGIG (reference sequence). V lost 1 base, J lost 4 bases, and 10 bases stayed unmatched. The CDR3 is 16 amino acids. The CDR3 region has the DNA TGTGCCTGGAGTGGCCCAGGCCAGGGGGGTAATCAGCCCCAGCATTTT. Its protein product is CAWSGPGQGGNQPQHF. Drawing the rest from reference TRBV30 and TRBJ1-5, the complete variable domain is SQTIHQWPATLVQPVGSPLSLECTVEGTSNPNLYWYRQAAGRGLQLLFYSVGIGQISSEVPQNLSASRPQDRQFILSSKKLLLSDSGFYLCAWSGPGQGGNQPQHFGDGTRLSIL.

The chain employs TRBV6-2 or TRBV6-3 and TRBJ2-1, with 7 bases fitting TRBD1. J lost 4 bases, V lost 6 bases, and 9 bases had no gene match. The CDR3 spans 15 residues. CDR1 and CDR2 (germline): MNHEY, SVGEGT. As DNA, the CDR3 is TGTGCCAGCAGCCCCTCCGACAGGGAATACAATGAGCAGTTCTTC. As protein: CASSPSDREYNEQFF.

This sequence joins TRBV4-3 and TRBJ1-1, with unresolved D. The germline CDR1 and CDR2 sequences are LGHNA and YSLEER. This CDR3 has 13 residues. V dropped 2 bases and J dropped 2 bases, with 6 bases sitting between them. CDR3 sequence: CASSQRTNTEAFF. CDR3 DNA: TGCGCCAGCAGCCAAAGGACTAACACTGAAGCTTTCTTT.

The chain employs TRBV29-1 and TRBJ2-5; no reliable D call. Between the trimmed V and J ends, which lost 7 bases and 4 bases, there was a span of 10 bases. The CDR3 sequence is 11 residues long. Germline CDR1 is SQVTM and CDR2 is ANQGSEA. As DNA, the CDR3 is TGCAGCGCCGTCGGTGGAGAGACCCAGTACTTC. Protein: CSAVGGETQYF. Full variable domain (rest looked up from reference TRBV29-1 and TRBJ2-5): SAVISQKPSRDICQRGTSLTIQCQVDSQVTMMFWYRQQPGQSLTLIATANQGSEATYESGFVIDKFPISRPNLTFSTLTVSNMSPEDSSIYLCSAVGGETQYFGPGTRLLVL.

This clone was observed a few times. Here the CDR3 DNA reads TGTGCCAGCAAGCAGGAGGCTAATTCACCCCTCCACTTT. It encodes CASKQEANSPLHF. The chain is built from TRBV2 and TRBJ1-6; D gene ambiguous. Trimming pared 7 bases from V and 6 bases from J, leaving 10 bases between. The germline V gene encodes CDR1 SNHLY and CDR2 FYNNEI. CDR3 size: 13 residues.

The DNA for the CDR3 is TGCGCCAGCAGCCAAGAGGGTGGGGAGGGGGAGCTGTTTTTT. This translates into CASSQEGGEGELFF. This sequence joins TRBV4-1 and TRBJ2-2, with D maybe TRBD2 (5 bases). Germline values: CDR1 MGHRA, CDR2 YSYEKL. V lost 0 bases to trimming and J lost 8 bases, with 10 bases between them. The CDR3 covers 14 residues.

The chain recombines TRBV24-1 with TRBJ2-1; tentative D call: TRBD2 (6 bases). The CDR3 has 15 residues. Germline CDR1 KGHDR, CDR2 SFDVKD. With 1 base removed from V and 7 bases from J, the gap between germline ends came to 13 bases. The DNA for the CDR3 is TGTGCCACCAGTGATTTAGCGGGCCGGTGGAATGAGCAGTTCTTC. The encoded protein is CATSDLAGRWNEQFF.

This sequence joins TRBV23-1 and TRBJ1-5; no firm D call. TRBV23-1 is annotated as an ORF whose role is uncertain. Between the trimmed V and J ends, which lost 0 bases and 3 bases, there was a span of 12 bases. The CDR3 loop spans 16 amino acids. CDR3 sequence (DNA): TGCGCCAGCAGTCAATCGGAAGAACAGTTCAATCAGCCCCAGCATTTT. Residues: CASSQSEEQFNQPQHF.

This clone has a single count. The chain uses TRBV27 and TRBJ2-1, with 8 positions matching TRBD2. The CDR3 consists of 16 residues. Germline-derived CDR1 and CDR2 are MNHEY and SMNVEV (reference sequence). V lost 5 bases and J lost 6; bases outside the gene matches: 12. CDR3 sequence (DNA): TGTGCCAGCAGTGCTTCGACCGGGACTAGACCCAATGAGCAGTTCTTC. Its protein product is CASSASTGTRPNEQFF.

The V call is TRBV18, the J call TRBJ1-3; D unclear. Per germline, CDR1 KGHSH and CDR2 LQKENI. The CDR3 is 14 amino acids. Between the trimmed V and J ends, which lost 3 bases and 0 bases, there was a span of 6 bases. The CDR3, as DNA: TGTGCCAGCTCACCTGCGGGCTCTGGAAACACCATATATTTT. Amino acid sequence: CASSPAGSGNTIYF.

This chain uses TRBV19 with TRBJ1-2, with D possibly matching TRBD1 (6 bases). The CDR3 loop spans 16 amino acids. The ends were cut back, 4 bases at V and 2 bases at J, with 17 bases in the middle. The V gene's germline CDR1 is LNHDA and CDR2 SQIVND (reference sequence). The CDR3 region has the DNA TGTGCCAGTAGTACGAGCGGACAGTTTCCGAACTATGGCTACACCTTC. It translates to CASSTSGQFPNYGYTF.

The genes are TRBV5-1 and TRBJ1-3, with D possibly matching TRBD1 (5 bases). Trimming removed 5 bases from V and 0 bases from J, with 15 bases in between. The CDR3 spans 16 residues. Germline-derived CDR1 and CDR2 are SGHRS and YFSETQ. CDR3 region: CASSFLGGASGNTIYF. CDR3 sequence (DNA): TGCGCCAGCAGTTTTCTCGGGGGAGCCTCTGGAAACACCATATATTTT. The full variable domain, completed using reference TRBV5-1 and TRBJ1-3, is KAGVTQTPRYLIKTRGQQVTLSCSPISGHRSVSWYQQTPGQGLQFLFEYFSETQRNKGNFPGRFSGRQFSNSRSEMNVSTLELGDSALYLCASSFLGGASGNTIYFGEGSWLTVV.

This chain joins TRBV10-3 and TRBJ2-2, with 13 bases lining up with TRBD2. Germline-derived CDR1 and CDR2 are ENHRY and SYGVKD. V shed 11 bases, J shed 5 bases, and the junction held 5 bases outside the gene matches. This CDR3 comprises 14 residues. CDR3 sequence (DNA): TGTGCCTCCGGGACTAGCGGGATAACCGGGGAGCTGTTTTTT. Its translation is CASGTSGITGELFF.

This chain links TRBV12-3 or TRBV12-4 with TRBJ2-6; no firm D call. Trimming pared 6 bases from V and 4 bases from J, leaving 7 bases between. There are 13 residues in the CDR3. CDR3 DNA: TGTGCCAGCAGCCCAGGCGGGGCCAACGTCCTGACTTTC. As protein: CASSPGGANVLTF.

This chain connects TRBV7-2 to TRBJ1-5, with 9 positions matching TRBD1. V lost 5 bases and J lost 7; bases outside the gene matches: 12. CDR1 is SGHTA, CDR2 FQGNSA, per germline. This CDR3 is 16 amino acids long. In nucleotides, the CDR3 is TGTGCCAGCAGCACCTACACAGGGGGCGAAAACCAGCCCCAGCATTTT. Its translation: CASSTYTGGENQPQHF.

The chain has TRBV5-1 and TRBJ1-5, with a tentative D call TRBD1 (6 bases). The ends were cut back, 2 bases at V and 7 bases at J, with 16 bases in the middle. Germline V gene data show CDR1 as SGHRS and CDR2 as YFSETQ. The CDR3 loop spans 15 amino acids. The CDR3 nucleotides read TGCGCCAGCAGCTTACAGGGTGGGGTAGAACAGCCCCAGCATTTT. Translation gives CASSLQGGVEQPQHF. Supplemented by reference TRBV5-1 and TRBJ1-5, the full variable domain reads KAGVTQTPRYLIKTRGQQVTLSCSPISGHRSVSWYQQTPGQGLQFLFEYFSETQRNKGNFPGRFSGRQFSNSRSEMNVSTLELGDSALYLCASSLQGGVEQPQHFGDGTRLSIL.

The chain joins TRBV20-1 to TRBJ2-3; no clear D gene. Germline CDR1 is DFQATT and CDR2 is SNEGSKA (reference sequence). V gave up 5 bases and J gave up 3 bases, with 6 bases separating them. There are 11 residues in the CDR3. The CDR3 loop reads CSAVQTDTQYF. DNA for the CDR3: TGCAGTGCTGTACAGACAGATACGCAGTATTTT.

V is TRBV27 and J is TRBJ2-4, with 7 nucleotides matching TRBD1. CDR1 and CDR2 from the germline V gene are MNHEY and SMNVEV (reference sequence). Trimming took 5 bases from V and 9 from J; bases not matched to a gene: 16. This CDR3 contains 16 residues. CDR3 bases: TGTGCCAGCAGTCCCTACGCGACAGGGAGTGTTGGCATTCAGTACTTC. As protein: CASSPYATGSVGIQYF.

This CDR3 reads CASSGGRVQREGRGFF. The CDR3 DNA sequence: TGTGCCAGCAGTGGGGGGAGAGTCCAGCGGGAGGGCCGGGGGTTCTTC. The rearrangement links TRBV6-6 to TRBJ2-1; 10 bases are a match to TRBD2. V dropped 5 bases and J dropped 15; count of bases not matched to a gene: 19. The germline gives CDR1 MNHNY, CDR2 SVGAGI (reference sequence). This CDR3 contains 16 residues.

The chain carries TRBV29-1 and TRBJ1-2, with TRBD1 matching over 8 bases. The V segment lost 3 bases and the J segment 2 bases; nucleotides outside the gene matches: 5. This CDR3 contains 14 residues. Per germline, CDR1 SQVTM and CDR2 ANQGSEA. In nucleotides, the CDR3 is TGCAGCGTTGAGGTACAGGGGGAGAACTATGGCTACACCTTC. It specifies CSVEVQGENYGYTF.

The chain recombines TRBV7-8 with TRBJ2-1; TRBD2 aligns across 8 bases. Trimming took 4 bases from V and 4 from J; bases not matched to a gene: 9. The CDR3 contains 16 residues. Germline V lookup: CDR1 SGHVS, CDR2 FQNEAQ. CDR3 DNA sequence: TGTGCCAGCAGCTCACAACTAGCGGCAGCTTACAATGAGCAGTTCTTC. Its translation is CASSSQLAAAYNEQFF. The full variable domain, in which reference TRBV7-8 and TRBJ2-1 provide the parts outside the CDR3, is GAGVSQSPRYKVAKRGQDVALRCDPISGHVSLFWYQQALGQGPEFLTYFQNEAQLDKSGLPSDRFFAERPEGSVSTLKIQRTQQEDSAVYLCASSSQLAAAYNEQFFGPGTRLTVL.

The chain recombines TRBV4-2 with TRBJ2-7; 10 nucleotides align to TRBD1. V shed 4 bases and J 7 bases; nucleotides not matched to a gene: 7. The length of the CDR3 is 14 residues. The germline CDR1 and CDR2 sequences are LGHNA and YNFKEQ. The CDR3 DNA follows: TGTGCCAGCAGCCTCGACAGGGGGCCGGGGGAGCAGTACTTC. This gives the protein CASSLDRGPGEQYF.

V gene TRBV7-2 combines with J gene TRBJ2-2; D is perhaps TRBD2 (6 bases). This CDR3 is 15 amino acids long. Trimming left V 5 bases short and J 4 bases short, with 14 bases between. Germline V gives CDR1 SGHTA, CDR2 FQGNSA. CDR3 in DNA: TGTGCCAGCAGCACCAGGGAGGCGAGCACCGGGGAGCTGTTTTTT. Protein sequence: CASSTREASTGELFF.

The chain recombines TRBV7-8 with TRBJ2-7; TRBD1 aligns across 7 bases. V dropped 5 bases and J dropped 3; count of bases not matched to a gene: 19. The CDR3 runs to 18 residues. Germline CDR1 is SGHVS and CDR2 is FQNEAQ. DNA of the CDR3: TGTGCCAGCAGCCATACCCCTCTGTACAGGGGATCCTTCTACGAGCAGTACTTC. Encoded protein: CASSHTPLYRGSFYEQYF.